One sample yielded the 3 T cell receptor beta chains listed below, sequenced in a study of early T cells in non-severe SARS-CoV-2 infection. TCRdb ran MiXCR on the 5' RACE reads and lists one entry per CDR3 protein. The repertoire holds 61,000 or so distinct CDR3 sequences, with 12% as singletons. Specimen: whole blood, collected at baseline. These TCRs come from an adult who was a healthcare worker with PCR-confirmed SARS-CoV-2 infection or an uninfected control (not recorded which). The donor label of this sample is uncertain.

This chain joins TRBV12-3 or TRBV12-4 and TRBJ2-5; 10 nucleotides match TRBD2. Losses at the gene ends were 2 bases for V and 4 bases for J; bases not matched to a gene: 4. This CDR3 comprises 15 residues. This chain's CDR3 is CASSLRSSGGETQYF. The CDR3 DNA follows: TGTGCCAGCAGTTTAAGGTCTAGCGGGGGAGAGACCCAGTACTTC.

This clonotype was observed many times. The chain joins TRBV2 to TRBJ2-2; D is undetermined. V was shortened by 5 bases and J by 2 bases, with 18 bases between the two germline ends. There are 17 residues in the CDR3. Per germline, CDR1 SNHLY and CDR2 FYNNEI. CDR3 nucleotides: TGTGCCAGCAGTTGGAACCGAAGAGGAACAAACACCGGGGAGCTGTTTTTT. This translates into CASSWNRRGTNTGELFF.

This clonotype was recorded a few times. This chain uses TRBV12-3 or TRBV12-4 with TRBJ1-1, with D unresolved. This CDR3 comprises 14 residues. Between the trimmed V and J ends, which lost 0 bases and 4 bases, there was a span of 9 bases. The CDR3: CASSLAVHGTEAFF. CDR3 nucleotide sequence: TGTGCCAGCAGTTTAGCGGTGCATGGCACTGAAGCTTTCTTT.